This T cell receptor beta chain was sequenced for a study of blood T cell repertoires in COVID-19. Methods used by the authors: Amplification of reference gene primers provided the estimated nucleated cell counts. Sequencing was performed with immunoSEQ multiplex PCR; in TCRdb, only in-frame clones are kept and a portion is missing. The DNA was the basis for D and trimming; V, J and clone size are from that table. The data hold around 170,000 clones, with 88% observed a single time. Germline loops: CDR1 SQVTM, CDR2 ANQGSEA. J gave up 4 bases and V 2 bases, and 6 bases lay outside the gene matches. The length of the CDR3 is 14 residues.

The receptor's source is a young woman who had recovered from COVID-19. The genes are TRBV29-1 and TRBJ1-2, with 8 bases aligning to TRBD1. The sequenced material came from PBMCs or T cells enriched from blood (not recorded which). The CDR3 DNA follows: TGCAGCGTTGAACCCGGGACAGGTAGCTATGGCTACACCTTC. This translates into CSVEPGTGSYGYTF.